The T cell receptor (beta chain) under discussion was sequenced for a study of shared clonotypes between healthy human individuals. Notes on the study in general: How much donors shared clonotypes was expected to be affected by sequencing depth.

Details on this clone: The antigen remains undetermined.

Donation came from healthy HIV-negative adults that had no recent acute infections or vaccinations. The DNA input per sorted-subset replicate PCR was around 200 ng, corresponding to some 30,000 T cell genomes. The data were produced by immunoSEQ multiplex PCR, yet TCRdb's version contains in-frame clones alone and is incomplete. This sample has some 1,600,000 clones, with nearly 99% found just once. The CDR3 is 14 residues long. The V gene's germline CDR1 is MNHEY and CDR2 SMNVEV (reference sequence). The J segment lost 2 bases and the V segment lost 3 bases, leaving 2 bases of the junction unmatched.

Sequences were obtained from naive CD4+ T cells sorted from blood. Regarding subset: CD45RA+ positively selected. This TCR was sampled from a man aged 30 to 45 in good health. The chain carries TRBV27 and TRBJ2-7; 9 nucleotides align to TRBD2. The CDR3 DNA sequence: TGTGCCAGCAGTTTGCTAGCGGGGACCTACGAGCAGTACTTC. This gives the protein CASSLLAGTYEQYF.